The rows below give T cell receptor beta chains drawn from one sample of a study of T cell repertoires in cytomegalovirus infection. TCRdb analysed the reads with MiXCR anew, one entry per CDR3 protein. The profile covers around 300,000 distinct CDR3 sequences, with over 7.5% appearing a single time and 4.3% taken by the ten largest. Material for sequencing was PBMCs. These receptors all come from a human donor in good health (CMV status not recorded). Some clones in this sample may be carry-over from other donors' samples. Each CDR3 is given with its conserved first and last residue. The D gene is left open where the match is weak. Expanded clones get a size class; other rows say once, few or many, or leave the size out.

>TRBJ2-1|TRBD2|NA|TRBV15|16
CATSRDLTSGYNEQFF
TGTGCCACCAGCAGAGATCTGACTAGCGGCTACAATGAGCAGTTCTTC
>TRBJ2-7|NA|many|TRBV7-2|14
CASSLEGGGNEQYF
TGTGCCAGCAGCTTAGAGGGGGGGGGTAACGAGCAGTACTTC
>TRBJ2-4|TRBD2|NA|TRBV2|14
CASSELGGRGIQYF
TGTGCCAGCAGTGAGCTGGGAGGGAGAGGGATTCAGTACTTC
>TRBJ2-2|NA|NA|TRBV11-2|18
CASSFSVLGDLNTGELFF
TGTGCCAGCAGCTTCTCGGTATTAGGAGACCTTAACACCGGGGAGCTGTTTTTT
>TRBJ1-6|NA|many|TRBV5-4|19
CASSNGRREGGSYNSPLHF
TGTGCCAGCAGCAACGGCCGCAGGGAAGGAGGCTCCTATAATTCACCCCTCCACTTT
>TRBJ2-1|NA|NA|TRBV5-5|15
CASSSRRAAYNEQFF
TGTGCCAGCAGTTCTCGAAGGGCGGCCTACAATGAGCAGTTCTTC
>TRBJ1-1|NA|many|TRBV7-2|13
CASSLVKNTEAFF
TGTGCCAGCAGCTTAGTCAAGAACACTGAAGCTTTCTTT
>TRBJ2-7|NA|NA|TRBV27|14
CASSAQQGSYEQYF
TGTGCCAGCAGTGCCCAACAGGGCTCCTACGAGCAGTACTTC
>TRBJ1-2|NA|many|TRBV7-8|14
CASSLLEGLYGYTF
TGTGCCAGCAGCTTACTAGAGGGTCTCTATGGCTACACCTTC
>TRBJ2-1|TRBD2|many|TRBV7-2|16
CASRLGGLAGVVGQFF
TGTGCCAGCAGGTTAGGGGGACTAGCGGGAGTGGTCGGGCAGTTCTTC
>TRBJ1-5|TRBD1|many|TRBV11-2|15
CASSPGAGGKQPQHF
TGTGCCAGCAGCCCGGGGGCAGGGGGCAAGCAGCCCCAGCATTTT
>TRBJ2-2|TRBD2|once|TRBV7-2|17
CASSPGLAGATTGELFF
TGTGCCAGCAGCCCGGGACTAGCGGGGGCCACCACCGGGGAGCTGTTTTTT
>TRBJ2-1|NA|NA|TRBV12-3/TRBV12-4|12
CASSLTGSEQFF
TGTGCCAGCAGTTTAACGGGGTCTGAGCAGTTCTTC
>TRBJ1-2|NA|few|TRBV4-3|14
CASSQDIGNYGYTF
TGCGCCAGCAGCCAAGATATCGGAAACTATGGCTACACCTTC
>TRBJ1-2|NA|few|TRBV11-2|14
CASSLEGVSYGYTF
TGTGCCAGCAGCTTAGAGGGGGTCAGCTATGGCTACACCTTC
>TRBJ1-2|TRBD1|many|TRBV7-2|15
CASSSFNTGEGGYTF
TGTGCCAGCAGCTCCTTCAATACAGGGGAAGGTGGCTACACCTTC
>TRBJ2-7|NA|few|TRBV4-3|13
CASSRVLRGEQYF
TGCGCCAGCAGCCGCGTGCTTCGAGGCGAGCAGTACTTC
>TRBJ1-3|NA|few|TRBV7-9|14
CASSNYESGNTIYF
TGTGCCAGCAGCAACTATGAATCTGGAAACACCATATATTTT
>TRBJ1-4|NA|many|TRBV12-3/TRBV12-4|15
CATSGGARTNEKLFF
TGTGCCACCTCAGGTGGTGCCCGCACTAATGAAAAACTGTTTTTT
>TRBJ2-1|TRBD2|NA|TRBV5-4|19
CASSRPGTSGGSSYNEQFF
TGTGCCAGCAGCCGGCCCGGGACTAGCGGGGGAAGCTCCTACAATGAGCAGTTCTTC
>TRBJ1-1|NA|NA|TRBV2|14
CASSAGTRPTEAFF
TGTGCCAGCAGTGCTGGGACTCGCCCCACCGAAGCTTTCTTT
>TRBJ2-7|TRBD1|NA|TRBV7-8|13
CASSLRQGREQYF
TGTGCCAGCAGCTTAAGACAGGGTCGCGAGCAGTACTTC
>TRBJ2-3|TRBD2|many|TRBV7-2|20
CASSFRGRVRGSTVSDTQYF
TGTGCCAGCAGCTTTCGCGGGAGGGTCCGGGGTTCGACCGTTTCAGATACGCAGTATTTT
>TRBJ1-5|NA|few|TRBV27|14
CASSLYGVGQPQHF
TGTGCCAGCAGTTTATACGGGGTCGGTCAGCCCCAGCATTTT
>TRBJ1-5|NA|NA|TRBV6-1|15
CASSEGWEPNQPQHF
TGTGCCAGCAGTGAAGGGTGGGAGCCCAATCAGCCCCAGCATTTT
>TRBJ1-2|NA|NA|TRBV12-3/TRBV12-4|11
CASSLKRVVTF
TGTGCCAGCAGTTTGAAAAGGGTGGTAACCTTC
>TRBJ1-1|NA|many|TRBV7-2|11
CASGGTTEAFF
TGTGCCAGCGGAGGGACCACTGAAGCTTTCTTT
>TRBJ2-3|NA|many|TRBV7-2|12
CASSQSRGAQYF
TGTGCCAGCAGCCAAAGCAGAGGTGCGCAGTATTTT
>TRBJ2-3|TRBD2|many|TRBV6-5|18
CASSPPGVLAGGADTQYF
TGTGCCAGCAGTCCCCCGGGGGTGCTAGCGGGAGGGGCAGATACGCAGTATTTT
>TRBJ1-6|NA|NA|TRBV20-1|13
CSARGDTRSPLHF
TGCAGTGCTAGAGGGGACACCCGTTCACCCCTCCACTTT
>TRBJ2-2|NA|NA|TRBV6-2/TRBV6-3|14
CASSYGGPTGELFF
TGTGCCAGCAGTTACGGCGGGCCCACCGGGGAGCTGTTTTTT
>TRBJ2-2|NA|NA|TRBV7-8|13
CASTPGQPGELFF
TGTGCCAGCACCCCAGGACAGCCCGGGGAGCTGTTTTTT
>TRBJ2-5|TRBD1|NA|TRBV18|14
CASSPGQGYETQYF
TGTGCCAGCTCACCAGGACAGGGGTATGAGACCCAGTACTTC
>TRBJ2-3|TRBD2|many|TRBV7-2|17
CASSLSGTTVGTDTQYF
TGTGCCAGCAGCTTATCCGGGACTACCGTAGGCACAGATACGCAGTATTTT
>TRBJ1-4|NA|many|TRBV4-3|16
CASSQAFGPTGEKLFF
TGCGCCAGCAGCCAAGCCTTTGGTCCGACGGGGGAAAAACTGTTTTTT
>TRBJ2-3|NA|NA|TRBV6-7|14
CASSPRGPTDTQYF
TGTGCCAGCAGTCCCCGGGGCCCCACAGATACGCAGTATTTT
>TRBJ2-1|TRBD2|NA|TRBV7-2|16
CASSPTGTSGIVRQFF
TGTGCCAGCAGCCCAACCGGGACTAGCGGGATAGTAAGGCAGTTCTTC
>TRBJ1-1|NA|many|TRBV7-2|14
CASSVRDMNTEAFF
TGTGCCAGCAGCGTCCGGGACATGAACACTGAAGCTTTCTTT
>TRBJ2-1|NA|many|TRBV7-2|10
CASSLAIQFF
TGTGCCAGCAGCTTAGCGATCCAGTTCTTC
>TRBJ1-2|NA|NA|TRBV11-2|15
CASSLDPREDYGYTF
TGTGCCAGCAGCTTAGATCCTCGGGAAGACTATGGCTACACCTTC
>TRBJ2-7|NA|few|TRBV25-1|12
CASSGGRYEQYF
TGTGCCAGCAGTGGGGGTAGATACGAGCAGTACTTC
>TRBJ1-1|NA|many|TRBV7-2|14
CASSLERVRPEAFF
TGTGCCAGCAGCTTAGAGAGGGTCAGACCTGAAGCTTTCTTT
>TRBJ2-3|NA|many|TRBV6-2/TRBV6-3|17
CASSYSSTESGGHTQYF
TGTGCCAGCAGTTACTCGAGTACGGAGTCCGGCGGACATACGCAGTATTTT
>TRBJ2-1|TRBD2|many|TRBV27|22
CASSLMGWGGLAGASSYNEQFF
TGTGCCAGCAGTTTAATGGGTTGGGGAGGTCTAGCGGGAGCGAGCTCCTACAATGAGCAGTTCTTC
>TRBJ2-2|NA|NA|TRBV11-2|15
CAGSFTAGGTGELFF
TGTGCCGGCAGCTTCACGGCCGGGGGCACCGGGGAGCTGTTTTTT
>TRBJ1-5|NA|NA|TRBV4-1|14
CASSQDSGHQPQHF
TGCGCCAGCAGCCAAGATTCCGGGCATCAGCCCCAGCATTTT
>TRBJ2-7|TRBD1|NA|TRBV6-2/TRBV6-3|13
CASSRTGALEQYF
TGTGCCAGCAGTCGTACAGGGGCCCTCGAGCAGTACTTC
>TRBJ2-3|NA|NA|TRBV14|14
CASSQVDTPDTQYF
TGTGCCAGCAGCCAAGTGGACACCCCAGATACGCAGTATTTT
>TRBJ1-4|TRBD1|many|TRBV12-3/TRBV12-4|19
CASSVGTGGRSETNEKLFF
TGTGCCAGCAGTGTGGGGACAGGGGGCAGGAGTGAGACTAATGAAAAACTGTTTTTT
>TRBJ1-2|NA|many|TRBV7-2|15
CASSLSGRASHGYTF
TGTGCCAGCAGCTTAAGCGGCCGAGCAAGTCATGGCTACACCTTC
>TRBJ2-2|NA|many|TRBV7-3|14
CASSPQTASGELFF
TGTGCCAGCAGCCCCCAGACAGCGTCCGGGGAGCTGTTTTTT
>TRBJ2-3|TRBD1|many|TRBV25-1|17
CASSGDLRDRGTDTQYF
TGTGCCAGCAGTGGGGACCTCCGAGACAGGGGCACAGATACGCAGTATTTT
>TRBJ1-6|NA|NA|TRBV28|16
CASSRQYPMKNSPLHF
TGTGCCAGCAGTCGACAGTACCCCATGAAGAATTCACCCCTCCACTTT
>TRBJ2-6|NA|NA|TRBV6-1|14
CATGPISGANVLTF
TGTGCCACGGGGCCGATCTCTGGGGCCAACGTCCTGACTTTC
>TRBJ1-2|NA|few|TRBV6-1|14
CASSYRGRGYGYTF
TGTGCCAGCAGTTATAGAGGCAGGGGCTATGGCTACACCTTC
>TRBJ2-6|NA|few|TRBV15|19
CATSRDAGERLTGANVLTF
TGTGCCACCAGCAGAGATGCAGGGGAACGGTTGACTGGGGCCAACGTCCTGACTTTC
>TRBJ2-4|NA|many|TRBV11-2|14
CASSLVGGKNIQYF
TGTGCCAGCAGCTTAGTCGGTGGCAAAAACATTCAGTACTTC